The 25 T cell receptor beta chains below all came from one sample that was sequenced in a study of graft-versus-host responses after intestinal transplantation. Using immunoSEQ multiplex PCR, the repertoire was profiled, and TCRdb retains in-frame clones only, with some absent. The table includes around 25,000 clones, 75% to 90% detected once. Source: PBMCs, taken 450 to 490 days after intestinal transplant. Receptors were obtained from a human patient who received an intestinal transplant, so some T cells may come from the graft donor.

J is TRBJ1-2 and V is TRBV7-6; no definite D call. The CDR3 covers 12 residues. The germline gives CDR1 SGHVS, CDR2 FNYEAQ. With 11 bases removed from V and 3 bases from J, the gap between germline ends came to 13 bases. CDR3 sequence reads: CAARNSHYGYTF. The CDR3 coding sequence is TGTGCCGCAAGGAATTCTCACTATGGCTACACCTTC.

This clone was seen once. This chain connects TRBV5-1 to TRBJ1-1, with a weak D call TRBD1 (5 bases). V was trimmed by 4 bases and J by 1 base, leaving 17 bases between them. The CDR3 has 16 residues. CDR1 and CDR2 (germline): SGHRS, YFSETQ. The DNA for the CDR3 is TGCGCCAGCAGCCTACAACCTGGGACGGCGAACACTGAAGCTTTCTTT. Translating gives CASSLQPGTANTEAFF.

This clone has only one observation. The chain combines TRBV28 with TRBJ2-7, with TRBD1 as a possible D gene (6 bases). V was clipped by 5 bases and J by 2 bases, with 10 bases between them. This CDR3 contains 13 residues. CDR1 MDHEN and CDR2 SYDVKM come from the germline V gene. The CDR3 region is CASSPTGTYEQYF. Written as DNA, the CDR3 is TGTGCCAGCAGTCCAACAGGGACCTACGAGCAGTACTTC.

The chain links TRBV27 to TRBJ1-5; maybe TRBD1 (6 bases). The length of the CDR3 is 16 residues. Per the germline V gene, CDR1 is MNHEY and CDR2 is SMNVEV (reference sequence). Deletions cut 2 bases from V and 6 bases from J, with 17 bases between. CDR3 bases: TGTGCCAGCAGTTTAATCCGGGGGGCTCAGGTTCAGCCCCAGCATTTT. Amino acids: CASSLIRGAQVQPQHF.

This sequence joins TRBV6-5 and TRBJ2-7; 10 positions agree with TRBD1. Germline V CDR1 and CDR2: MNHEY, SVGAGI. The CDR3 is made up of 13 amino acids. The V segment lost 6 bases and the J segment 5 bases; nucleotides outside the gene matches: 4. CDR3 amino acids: CASRTTGGNEQYF. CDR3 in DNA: TGTGCCAGCAGAACGACAGGGGGCAACGAGCAGTACTTC.

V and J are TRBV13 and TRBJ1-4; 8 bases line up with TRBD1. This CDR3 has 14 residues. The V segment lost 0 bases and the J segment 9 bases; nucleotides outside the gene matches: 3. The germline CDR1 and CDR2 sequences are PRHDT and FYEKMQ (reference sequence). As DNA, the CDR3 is TGTGCCAGCAGCTTAGGACGGACAGGGAAAAAACTGTTTTTT. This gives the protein CASSLGRTGKKLFF.

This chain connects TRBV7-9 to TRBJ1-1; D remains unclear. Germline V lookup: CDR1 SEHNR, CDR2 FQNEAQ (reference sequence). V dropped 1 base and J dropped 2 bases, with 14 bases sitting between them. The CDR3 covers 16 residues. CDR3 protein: CASSLGQSGVNTEAFF. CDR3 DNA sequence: TGTGCCAGCAGCTTAGGCCAGAGTGGGGTAAACACTGAAGCTTTCTTT. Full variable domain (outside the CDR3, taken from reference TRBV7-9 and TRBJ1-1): DTGVSQNPRHKITKRGQNVTFRCDPISEHNRLYWYRQTLGQGPEFLTYFQNEAQLEKSRLLSDRFSAERPKGSFSTLEIQRTEQGDSAMYLCASSLGQSGVNTEAFFGQGTRLTVV.

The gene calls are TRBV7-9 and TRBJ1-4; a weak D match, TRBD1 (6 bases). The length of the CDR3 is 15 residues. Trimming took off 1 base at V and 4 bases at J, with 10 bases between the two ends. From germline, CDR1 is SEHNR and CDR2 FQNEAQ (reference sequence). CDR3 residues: CASSLGGQHNEKLFF. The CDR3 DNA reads TGTGCCAGCAGCTTAGGGGGGCAGCATAATGAAAAACTGTTTTTT.

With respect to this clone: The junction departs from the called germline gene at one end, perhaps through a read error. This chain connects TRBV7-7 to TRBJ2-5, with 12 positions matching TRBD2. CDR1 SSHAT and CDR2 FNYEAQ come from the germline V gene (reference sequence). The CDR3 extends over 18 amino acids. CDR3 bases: TGTGCTAGCAGCTTAGAAGGGAGACTAGCGGGAGCGGGAGAGACCCAGTACTTC. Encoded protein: CASSLEGRLAGAGETQYF.

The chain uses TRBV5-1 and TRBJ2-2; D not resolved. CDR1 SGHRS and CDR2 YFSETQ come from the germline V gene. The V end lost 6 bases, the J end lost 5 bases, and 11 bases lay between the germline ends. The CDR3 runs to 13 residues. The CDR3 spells CASNFQYTGELFF. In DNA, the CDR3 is TGCGCCAGCAACTTTCAGTATACCGGGGAGCTGTTTTTT.

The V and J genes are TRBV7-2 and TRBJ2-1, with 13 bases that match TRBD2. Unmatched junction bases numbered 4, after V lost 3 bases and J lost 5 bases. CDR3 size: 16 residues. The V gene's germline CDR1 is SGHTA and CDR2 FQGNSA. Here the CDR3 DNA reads TGTGCCAGCAGCTTCGTAACTAGCGGGGGGGACAATGAGCAGTTCTTC. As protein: CASSFVTSGGDNEQFF.

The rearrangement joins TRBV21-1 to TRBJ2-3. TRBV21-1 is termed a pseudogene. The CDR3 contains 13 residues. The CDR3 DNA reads TGTGCCAGCAGCAAAGGTGGGTCGCGTACGCAGTATTTT. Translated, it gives CASSKGGSRTQYF.

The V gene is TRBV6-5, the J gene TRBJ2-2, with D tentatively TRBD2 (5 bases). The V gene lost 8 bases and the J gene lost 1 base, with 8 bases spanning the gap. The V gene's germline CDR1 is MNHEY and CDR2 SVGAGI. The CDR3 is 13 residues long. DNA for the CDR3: TGTGCCAGCGCCGGACTGAACACCGGGGAGCTGTTTTTT. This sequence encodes CASAGLNTGELFF.

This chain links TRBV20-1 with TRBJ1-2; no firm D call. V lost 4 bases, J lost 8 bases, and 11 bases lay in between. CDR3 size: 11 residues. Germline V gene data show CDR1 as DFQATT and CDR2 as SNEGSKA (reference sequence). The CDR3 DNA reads TGCAGTGCTAACCTCGGCAGGGGCTACACCTTC. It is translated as CSANLGRGYTF.

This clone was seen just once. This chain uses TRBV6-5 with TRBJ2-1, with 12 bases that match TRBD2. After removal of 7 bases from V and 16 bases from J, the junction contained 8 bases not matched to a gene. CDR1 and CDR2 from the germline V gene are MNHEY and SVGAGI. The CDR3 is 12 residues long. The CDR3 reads CASILAGGPFFF. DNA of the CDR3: TGTGCCAGCATTCTAGCGGGAGGGCCCTTCTTCTTC.

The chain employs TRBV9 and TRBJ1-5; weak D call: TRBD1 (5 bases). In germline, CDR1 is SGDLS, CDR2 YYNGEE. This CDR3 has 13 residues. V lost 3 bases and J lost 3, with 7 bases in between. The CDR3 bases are TGTGCCAGCAGCGCGGGGGTCAATCAGCCCCAGCATTTT. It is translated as CASSAGVNQPQHF.

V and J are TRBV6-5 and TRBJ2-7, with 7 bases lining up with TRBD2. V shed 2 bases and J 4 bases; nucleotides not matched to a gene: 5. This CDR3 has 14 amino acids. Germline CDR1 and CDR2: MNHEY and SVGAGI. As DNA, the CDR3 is TGTGCCAGCAGTTACGGGGCGGGAGAATACGAGCAGTACTTC. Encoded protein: CASSYGAGEYEQYF.

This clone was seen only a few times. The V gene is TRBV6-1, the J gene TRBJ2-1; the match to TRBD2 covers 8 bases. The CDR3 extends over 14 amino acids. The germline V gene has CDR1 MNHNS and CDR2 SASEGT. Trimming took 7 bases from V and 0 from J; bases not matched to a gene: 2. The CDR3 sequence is CASTGTSSYNEQFF. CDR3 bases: TGTGCCAGCACTGGGACTAGCTCCTACAATGAGCAGTTCTTC.

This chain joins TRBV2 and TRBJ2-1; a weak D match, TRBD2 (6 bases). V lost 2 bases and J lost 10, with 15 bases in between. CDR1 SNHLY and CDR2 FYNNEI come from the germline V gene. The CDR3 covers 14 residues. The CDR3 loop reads CASSERVGRKEQFF. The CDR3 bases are TGTGCCAGCAGTGAAAGGGTGGGGAGGAAGGAGCAGTTCTTC.

The CDR3: CAWTTGGGVKLFF. In DNA, the CDR3 is TGTGCCTGGACGACAGGGGGCGGCGTAAAACTGTTTTTT. The V call is TRBV30, the J call TRBJ1-4; 10 bases align to TRBD1. The CDR3 runs to 13 residues. V lost 4 bases, J lost 10 bases, and 6 bases stayed unmatched. Germline lookup yields CDR1 GTSNPN and CDR2 SVGIG (reference sequence).

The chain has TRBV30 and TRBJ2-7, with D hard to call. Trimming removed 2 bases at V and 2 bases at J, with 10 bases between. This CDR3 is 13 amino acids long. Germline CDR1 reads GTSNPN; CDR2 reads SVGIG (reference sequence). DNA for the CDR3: TGTGCCTGGAGTCCATCCAGTACCTACGAGCAGTACTTC. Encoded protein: CAWSPSSTYEQYF.

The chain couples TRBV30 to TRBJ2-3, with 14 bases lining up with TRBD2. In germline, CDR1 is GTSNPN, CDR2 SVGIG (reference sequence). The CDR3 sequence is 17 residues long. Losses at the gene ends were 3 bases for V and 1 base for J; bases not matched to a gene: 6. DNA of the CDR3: TGTGCCTGGAGGAAACCGGGACTAGCGGGAGGCACAGATACGCAGTATTTT. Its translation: CAWRKPGLAGGTDTQYF.

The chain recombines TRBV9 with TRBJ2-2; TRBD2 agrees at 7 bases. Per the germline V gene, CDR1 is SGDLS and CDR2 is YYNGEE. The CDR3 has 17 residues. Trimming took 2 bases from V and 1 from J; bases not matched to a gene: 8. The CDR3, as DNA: TGTGCCAGCAGCGTTCGAGGGCGGGAGTGGAACACCGGGGAGCTGTTTTTT. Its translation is CASSVRGREWNTGELFF.

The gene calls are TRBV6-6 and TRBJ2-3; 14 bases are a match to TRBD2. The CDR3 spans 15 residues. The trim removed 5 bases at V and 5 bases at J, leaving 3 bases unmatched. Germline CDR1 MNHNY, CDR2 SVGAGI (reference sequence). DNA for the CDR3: TGTGCCAGCAGTCAGACTAGCGGGAGGGGAGATACGCAGTATTTT. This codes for CASSQTSGRGDTQYF.

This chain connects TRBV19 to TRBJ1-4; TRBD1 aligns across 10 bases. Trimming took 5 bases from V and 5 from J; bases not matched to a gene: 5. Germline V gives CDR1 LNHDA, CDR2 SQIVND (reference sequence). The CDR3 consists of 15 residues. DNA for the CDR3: TGTGCCAGTAGTGTGGGACAGGGGCGGAATGAAAAACTGTTTTTT. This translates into CASSVGQGRNEKLFF.